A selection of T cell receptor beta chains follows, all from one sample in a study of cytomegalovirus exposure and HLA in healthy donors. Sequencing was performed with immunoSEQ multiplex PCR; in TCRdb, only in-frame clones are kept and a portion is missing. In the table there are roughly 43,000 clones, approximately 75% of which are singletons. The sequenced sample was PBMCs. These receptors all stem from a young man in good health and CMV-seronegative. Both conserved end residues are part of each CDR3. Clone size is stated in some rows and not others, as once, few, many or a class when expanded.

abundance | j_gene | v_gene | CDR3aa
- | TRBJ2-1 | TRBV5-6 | CASSVSIVDNEQFF
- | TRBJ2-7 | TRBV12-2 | CASRPRSEVLSYEQYF
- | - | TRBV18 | CASSDGQGAYEQYF
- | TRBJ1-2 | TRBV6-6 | CASSYSDRGYGYTF
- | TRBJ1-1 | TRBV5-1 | CASSWDRGGGTEAFF
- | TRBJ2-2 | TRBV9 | CASSVTVTGELFF
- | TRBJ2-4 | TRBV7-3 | CASSPRQGRGDIQYF
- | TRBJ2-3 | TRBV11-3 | CASSPQPAGARVTQYF
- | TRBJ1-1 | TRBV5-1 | CASSPAQANTEAFF
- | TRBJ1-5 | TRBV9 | CASSAGGGGQLNQPQHF
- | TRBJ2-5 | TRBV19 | CASSTQGAQETQYF
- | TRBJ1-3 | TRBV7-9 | CASSWGQPSSGNTIYF
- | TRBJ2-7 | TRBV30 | CASLQGAGYEQYF
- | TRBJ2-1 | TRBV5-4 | CASSLGLAGWEEQFF
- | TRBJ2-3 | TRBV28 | CASSPPGLAQGTDTQYF
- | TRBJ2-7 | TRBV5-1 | CASSLQGISSYEQYF
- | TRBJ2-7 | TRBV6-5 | CASSYVEGSYEQYF
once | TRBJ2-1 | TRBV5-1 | CASSWGLAENNEQFF
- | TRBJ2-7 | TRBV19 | CASSTTSGSYEQYF
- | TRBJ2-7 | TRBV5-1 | CASSLPRTETYEQYF
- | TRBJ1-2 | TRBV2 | CASIYTNYGGYTF
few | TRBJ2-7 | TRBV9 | CASSPQGFPYEQYF
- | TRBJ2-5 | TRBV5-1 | CASSPASRQTQYF
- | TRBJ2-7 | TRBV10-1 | CASADTGTGVSEQYF
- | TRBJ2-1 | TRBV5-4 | CASSGWEGSYNEQFF
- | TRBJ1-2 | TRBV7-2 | CASSPAMGQGSGYTF
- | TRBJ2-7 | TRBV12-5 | CASAFLGLADNYEQYF
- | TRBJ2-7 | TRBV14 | CASSQEVPKAEQYF
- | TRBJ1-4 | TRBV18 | CASSHKTGSNEKLFF
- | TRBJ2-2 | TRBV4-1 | CASSQEVTFVRTGELFF
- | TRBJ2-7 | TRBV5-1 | CASSLGTGDAYEQYF
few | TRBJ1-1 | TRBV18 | CASSPLGGSEAFF
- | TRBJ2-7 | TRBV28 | CATATGVPYEQYF
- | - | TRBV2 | CASSDRGGEQYF
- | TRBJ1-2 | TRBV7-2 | CASSLRGSGGIYGYTF
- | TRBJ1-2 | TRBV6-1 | CASSGYADYGYTF
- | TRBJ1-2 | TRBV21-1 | CANGPRGGRDIPNYGYTF
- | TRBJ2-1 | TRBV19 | CASSIIGDRRGNEQFF
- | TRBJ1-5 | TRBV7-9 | CSSSVQGQPQHF
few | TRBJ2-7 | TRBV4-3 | CASSQDNPGGYEQYF
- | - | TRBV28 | CASSFSLAGLTYEQYF
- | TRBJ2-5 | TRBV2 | CASRILQGAGQETQYF
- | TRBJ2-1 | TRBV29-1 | CSVEAASSYNEQFF
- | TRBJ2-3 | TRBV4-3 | CASSQTSGYTDTQYF